The next 15 T cell receptor beta chains were all read from a single sample in a study of blood T cell repertoires in COVID-19. TCRdb's table, derived via immunoSEQ multiplex PCR, lists solely in-frame clones and lacks some. This sample has about 350,000 clones; about nine tenths occur once, and the top ten carry 1%. The material sequenced was PBMCs or T cells enriched from blood (not recorded which). These receptors were obtained from a young woman who had been exposed to COVID-19.

The CDR3 DNA sequence: TGTGCCAGCAGCTTACCACAGGGGCTAGTTGGCTATGGCTACACCTTC. Residues: CASSLPQGLVGYGYTF. The chain carries TRBV13 and TRBJ1-2; 7 bases line up with TRBD1. The V and J ends lost 2 bases and 4 bases, in that order; junction bases with no gene match: 10. In germline, CDR1 is PRHDT, CDR2 FYEKMQ (reference sequence). The CDR3 runs to 16 residues.

J is TRBJ2-7 and V is TRBV28, with 8 bases matching TRBD1. The junction had 4 bases not matched to a gene; V was cut back by 6 bases and J by 3 bases. The germline V gene encodes CDR1 MDHEN and CDR2 SYDVKM. The CDR3 extends over 13 amino acids. The CDR3 coding sequence is TGTGCCAGCAGCATAGGACAGGGCTACGAGCAGTACTTC. This translates into CASSIGQGYEQYF.

The V gene is TRBV6-5, the J gene TRBJ1-2, with 7 bases lining up with TRBD1. Germline lookup yields CDR1 MNHEY and CDR2 SVGAGI. Trimming removed 5 bases from V and 3 bases from J; junction bases left unmatched: 3. The CDR3 sequence is 13 residues long. DNA for the CDR3: TGTGCCAGCAGTCTCACAGGGGACTATGGCTACACCTTC. Its protein product is CASSLTGDYGYTF.

The genes are TRBV29-1 and TRBJ1-2, with 7 bases fitting TRBD1. The junction had 3 bases not matched to a gene; V was cut back by 5 bases and J by 3 bases. Germline V CDR1 and CDR2: SQVTM, ANQGSEA. There are 12 residues in the CDR3. This CDR3 reads CSVLDRDYGYTF. The DNA of the CDR3 is TGCAGCGTTTTAGACAGGGACTATGGCTACACCTTC.

The V gene is TRBV30, the J gene TRBJ1-6; D possibly corresponds to TRBD1 (5 bases). The CDR3 sequence is 12 residues long. Germline-derived CDR1 and CDR2 are GTSNPN and SVGIG (reference sequence). V was cut by 1 base and J by 9 bases, with 7 bases left in between. The CDR3 region is CAWSARASPLHF. CDR3 DNA sequence: TGTGCCTGGAGTGCCAGGGCTTCACCCCTCCACTTT.

The rearrangement joins TRBV6-1 to TRBJ1-2, with TRBD1 as a possible D gene (6 bases). CDR3 size: 14 residues. Trimming removed 2 bases from V and 8 bases from J, with 15 bases in between. Germline values: CDR1 MNHNS, CDR2 SASEGT. The CDR3 DNA reads TGTGCCAGCAGTGAAAATGGGGGGGCCGGCGGCTACACCTTC. This translates into CASSENGGAGGYTF.

This chain uses TRBV18 with TRBJ1-6; D gene ambiguous. The V gene's germline CDR1 is KGHSH and CDR2 LQKENI. The CDR3 consists of 13 residues. The ends were cut back, 0 bases at V and 15 bases at J, with 12 bases in the middle. CDR3 nucleotides: TGTGCCAGCTCACCACCGGAGACTCCGAACCTCCACTTT. It translates to CASSPPETPNLHF.

The rearrangement uses TRBV24-1 and TRBJ1-2; 8 bases line up with TRBD1. This CDR3 contains 15 residues. V trimming: 2 bases; J trimming: 5 bases; junction bases outside the gene matches: 6. Per the germline V gene, CDR1 is KGHDR and CDR2 is SFDVKD. CDR3 sequence: CATSDSDRGLYGYTF. Written as DNA, the CDR3 is TGTGCCACCAGTGATTCCGACAGGGGCCTATATGGCTACACCTTC.

The V gene is TRBV5-8, the J gene TRBJ1-5; a weak D match, TRBD1 (5 bases). The ends were cut back, 4 bases at V and 1 base at J, with 12 bases in the middle. The CDR3 is 15 amino acids. Germline loops: CDR1 SGHTS, CDR2 YDEGEE. As DNA, the CDR3 is TGTGCCAGCAGCATAGGGACTTGGAGCAATCAGCCCCAGCATTTT. This sequence encodes CASSIGTWSNQPQHF.

The V call is TRBV6-6, the J call TRBJ2-2, with TRBD1 identical over 8 bases. The V gene end was trimmed by 4 bases and the J gene end by 7 bases; junction bases not matched to a gene: 5. This CDR3 is built from 14 residues. CDR1 MNHNY and CDR2 SVGAGI come from the germline V gene (reference sequence). CDR3 DNA sequence: TGTGCCAGCAGTTCCACAGGGGGAAGCGGGGAGCTGTTTTTT. Protein sequence: CASSSTGGSGELFF.

The chain uses TRBV28 and TRBJ1-2; 8 bases agree with TRBD1. Germline V gene sequence: CDR1 MDHEN, CDR2 SYDVKM. V lost 4 bases, J lost 8 bases, and 6 bases stayed unmatched. The CDR3 is made up of 13 amino acids. The chain's CDR3 is CASSSTGVRGYTF. Here the CDR3 DNA reads TGTGCCAGCAGTTCGACAGGGGTGAGAGGCTACACCTTC.

The rearrangement links TRBV7-8 to TRBJ2-1; D unresolved. V lost 0 bases and J lost 8, with 17 bases in between. This CDR3 region has 16 residues. Germline V gene lookup returns CDR1 SGHVS and CDR2 FQNEAQ. CDR3: CASSLAGSVMPYEQFF. In nucleotides, the CDR3 is TGTGCCAGCAGCTTAGCTGGAAGCGTAATGCCCTATGAGCAGTTCTTC.

The chain's CDR3 is CASSDPGQVDTEAFF. The CDR3 DNA is TGTGCCAGCAGCGACCCGGGACAGGTTGACACTGAAGCTTTCTTT. The gene calls are TRBV5-6 and TRBJ1-1, with TRBD1 matching over 8 bases. V gave up 4 bases and J gave up 3 bases; unmatched junction bases: 8. The CDR3 length is 15 residues. Germline CDR1 and CDR2: SGHDT and YYEEEE.

The chain joins TRBV5-1 to TRBJ1-1, with 8 nucleotides matching TRBD1. Germline lookup yields CDR1 SGHRS and CDR2 YFSETQ. The CDR3 length is 17 residues. J lost 6 bases, V lost 4 bases, and 17 bases had no gene match. The CDR3 DNA reads TGCGCCAGCAGCCTGCTGGACAGGGAAGCATGGAAGGCTGAAGCTTTCTTT. Protein sequence: CASSLLDREAWKAEAFF.

This chain uses TRBV5-1 with TRBJ1-1, with D perhaps matching TRBD1 (5 bases). The CDR3 has 15 amino acids. Germline V gene data show CDR1 as SGHRS and CDR2 as YFSETQ. The V gene lost 0 bases and the J gene lost 1 base, with 10 bases spanning the gap. The CDR3 reads CASSLDRQRNTEAFF. The CDR3 bases are TGCGCCAGCAGCTTGGACCGACAGAGGAACACTGAAGCTTTCTTT.